This section outlines one T cell receptor beta chain sequence together with its context. Its antigen is not known. With a much larger clone just one base away, this may be a read error. V shed 5 bases and J 6 bases; nucleotides not matched to a gene: 7. CDR1 is MNHEY, CDR2 SMNVEV, per germline (reference sequence). The CDR3 runs to 14 residues. The sample comes from a study of molecular identifiers for immune sequencing clone quantification. Study-level findings and limits: Clones of above 20 RNA copies carried over 97% of effector molecules; in naive cells they carried under 1%.

Sorted cells numbering about 20,000 to 1,000,000, with 10%, 30% or 50% RNA, yielded the naive CD8 libraries. CD8+CD4-CCR7+CD45RA+ cells were sorted as naive CD8 T cells. TCRdb re-called the PCR reads with MiXCR, one entry per CDR3 protein. This sample carries 490,000 or so distinct CDR3 sequences, 20% to 25% of them seen once, and the ten largest clones take about 0.78%. The chain joins TRBV27 to TRBJ2-7, with 10 bases that match TRBD1. The specimen sequenced was naive CD8+ T cells from blood, with Jurkat cell RNA spiked in. Specified subset: FACS-sorted CD8+CD4-CCR7+CD45RA+ naive T cells. The TCR was taken from a human donor in good health. Some libraries in this study had Jurkat cell RNA spiked in. This CDR3 is CASSGGDRGSEQYF. The CDR3 nucleotides are TGTGCCAGCAGTGGGGGGGACAGGGGAAGCGAGCAGTACTTC.